The present T cell receptor (beta chain) was sequenced within a study of blood T cell repertoires in COVID-19. Study overall: From T cells, B-cell-depleted T cells, or PBMCs came the material, which was cDNA or gDNA.

V gave up 5 bases and J gave up 0 bases, with 10 bases separating them. From germline, CDR1 is LNHDA and CDR2 SQIVND (reference sequence). The CDR3 runs to 14 residues. Clones were sequenced by immunoSEQ multiplex PCR, and TCRdb holds only the in-frame ones, with some missing. The profile shows approximately 260,000 clones, roughly 87% of them singletons. The material sequenced was peripheral blood. The receptor's source is a man aged 60-69 years who had recovered from COVID-19. The gene calls are TRBV19 and TRBJ1-1; D unclear. The DNA of the CDR3 is TGTGCCAGTAGTGTCGGAGGTTTGAACACTGAAGCTTTCTTT. Translating it yields CASSVGGLNTEAFF.